This TCR beta chain was found in a study of a mutant IDH1 vaccine in newly diagnosed glioma. Overall study context: The start of vaccination came 4-6 weeks after radiotherapy alone, or with temozolomide cycles. Study results and caveats: The vaccine induced immune responses, and these occurred in approximately 94% of patients.

The sample's time point: week 11, during vaccination. Vaccinated patients received 300 ug of mutant IDH1 20-mer peptide per dose, with topical imiquimod. Patients carried new grade 3 or 4 IDH1-mutant astrocytomas lacking nuclear ATRX. With regard to this clone: Its antigen remains unknown.

TCRdb keeps only in-frame clones here, not all; method: immunoSEQ multiplex PCR. The sample has fewer than 150,000 clones, 90% seen once. This specimen consisted of PBMCs, obtained from a glioma patient whose treatment included an IDH1 peptide vaccine. The source is a woman between 45 and 60 years old with glioma.

The CDR3 loop reads CASSFGLLNTGELFF. CDR3 nucleotide sequence: TGTGCCAGCAGCTTCGGACTATTGAACACCGGGGAGCTGTTTTTT. The V gene is TRBV7-2, the J gene TRBJ2-2; tentative D call: TRBD2 (6 bases). CDR3 size: 15 residues. V was pared by 3 bases and J by 1 base, with 9 bases between. Looked up from germline, CDR1 is SGHTA and CDR2 is FQGNSA.